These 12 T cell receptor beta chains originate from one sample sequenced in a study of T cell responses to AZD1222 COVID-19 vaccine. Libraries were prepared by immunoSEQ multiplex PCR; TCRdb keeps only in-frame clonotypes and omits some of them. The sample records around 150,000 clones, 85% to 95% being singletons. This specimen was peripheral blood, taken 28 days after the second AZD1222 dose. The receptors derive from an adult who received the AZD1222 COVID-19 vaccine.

The CDR3 loop reads CASSPQAGETGNTIYF. The CDR3 DNA reads as TGTGCCAGCTCACCACAAGCAGGGGAGACTGGAAACACCATATATTTT. The chain employs TRBV18 and TRBJ1-3; D is perhaps TRBD1 (6 bases). The CDR3 totals 16 residues. V was clipped by 1 base and J by 2 bases, with 12 bases between them. CDR1 is KGHSH and CDR2 is LQKENI in the germline V gene.

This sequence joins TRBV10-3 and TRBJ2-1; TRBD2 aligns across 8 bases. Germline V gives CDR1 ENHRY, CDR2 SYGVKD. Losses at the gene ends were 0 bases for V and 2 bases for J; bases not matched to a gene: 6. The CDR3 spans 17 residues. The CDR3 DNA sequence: TGTGCCATCAGTGAGTCCGCCCCCGGGAGGGCCTACAATGAGCAGTTCTTC. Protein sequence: CAISESAPGRAYNEQFF.

In DNA, the CDR3 is TGTGCCAGCAGCCTAGGGGTTTATAGCAATCAGCCCCAGCATTTT. Protein product: CASSLGVYSNQPQHF. V is TRBV2 and J is TRBJ1-5; tentative D call: TRBD1 (5 bases). Trimming cost V 6 bases and J 0 bases, with 12 bases left between them. Germline CDR1 is SNHLY and CDR2 is FYNNEI. The CDR3 loop spans 15 amino acids. Full variable domain (remainder filled in from reference TRBV2 and TRBJ1-5): EPEVTQTPSHQVTQMGQEVILRCVPISNHLYFYWYRQILGQKVEFLVSFYNNEISEKSEIFDDQFSVERPDGSNFTLKIRSTKLEDSAMYFCASSLGVYSNQPQHFGDGTRLSIL.

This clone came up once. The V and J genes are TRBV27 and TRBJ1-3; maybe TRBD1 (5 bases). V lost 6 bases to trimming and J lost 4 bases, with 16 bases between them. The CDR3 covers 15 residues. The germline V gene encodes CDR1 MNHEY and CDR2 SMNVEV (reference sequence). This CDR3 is CASRTDGHPGNTIYF. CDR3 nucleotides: TGTGCCAGCAGAACGGACGGACACCCAGGAAACACCATATATTTT.

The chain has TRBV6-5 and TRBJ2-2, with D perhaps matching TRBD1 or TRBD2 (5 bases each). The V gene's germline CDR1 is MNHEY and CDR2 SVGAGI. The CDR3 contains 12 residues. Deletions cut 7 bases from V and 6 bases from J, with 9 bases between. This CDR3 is CASTGASGELFF. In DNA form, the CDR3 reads TGTGCCAGCACCGGGGCGTCCGGGGAGCTGTTTTTT.

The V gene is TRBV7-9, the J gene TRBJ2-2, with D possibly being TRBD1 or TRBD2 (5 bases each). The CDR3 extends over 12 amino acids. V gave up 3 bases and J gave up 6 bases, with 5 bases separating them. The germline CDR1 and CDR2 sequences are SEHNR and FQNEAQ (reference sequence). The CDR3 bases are TGTGCCAGCAGCTTGGGGGCCGGGGAGCTGTTTTTT. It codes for CASSLGAGELFF.

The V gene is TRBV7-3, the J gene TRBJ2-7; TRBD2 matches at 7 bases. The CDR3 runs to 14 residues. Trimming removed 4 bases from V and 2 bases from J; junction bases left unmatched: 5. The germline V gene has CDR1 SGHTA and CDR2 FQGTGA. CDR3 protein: CASSSSGATYEQYF. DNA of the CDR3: TGTGCCAGCAGCTCCAGCGGGGCGACCTACGAGCAGTACTTC.

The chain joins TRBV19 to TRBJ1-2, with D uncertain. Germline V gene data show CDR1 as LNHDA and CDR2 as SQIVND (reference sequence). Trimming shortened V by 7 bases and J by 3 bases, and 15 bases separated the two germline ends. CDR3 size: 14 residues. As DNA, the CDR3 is TGTGCCAGTATCCCTATGGGAGGTGACTATGGCTACACCTTC. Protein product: CASIPMGGDYGYTF.

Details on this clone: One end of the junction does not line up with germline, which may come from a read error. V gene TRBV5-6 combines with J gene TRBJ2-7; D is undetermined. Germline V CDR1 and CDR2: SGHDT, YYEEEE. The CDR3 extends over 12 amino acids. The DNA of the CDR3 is TGTGCCAGCAGCTGGTCCGCTCGAGATATGAGCTTC. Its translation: CASSWSARDMSF.

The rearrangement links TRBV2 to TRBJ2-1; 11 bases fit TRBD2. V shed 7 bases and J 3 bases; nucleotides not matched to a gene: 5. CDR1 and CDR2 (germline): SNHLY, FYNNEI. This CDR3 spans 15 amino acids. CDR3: CASKTGTSGYNEQFF. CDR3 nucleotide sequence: TGTGCCAGCAAGACCGGGACTAGCGGCTACAATGAGCAGTTCTTC.

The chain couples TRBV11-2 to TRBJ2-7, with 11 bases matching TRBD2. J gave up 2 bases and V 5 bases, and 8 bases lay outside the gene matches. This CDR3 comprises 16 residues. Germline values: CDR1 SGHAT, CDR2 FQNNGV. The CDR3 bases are TGTGCCAGCAGCACTATAGCGGGAGGGCCTCCCTACGAGCAGTACTTC. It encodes CASSTIAGGPPYEQYF.

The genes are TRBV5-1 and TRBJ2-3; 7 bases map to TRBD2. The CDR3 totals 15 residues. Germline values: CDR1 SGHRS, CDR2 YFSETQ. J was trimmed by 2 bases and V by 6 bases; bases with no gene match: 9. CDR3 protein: CASTRTGTNTDTQYF. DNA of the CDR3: TGCGCCAGCACCAGAACCGGGACTAACACAGATACGCAGTATTTT. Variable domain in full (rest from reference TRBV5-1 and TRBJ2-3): KAGVTQTPRYLIKTRGQQVTLSCSPISGHRSVSWYQQTPGQGLQFLFEYFSETQRNKGNFPGRFSGRQFSNSRSEMNVSTLELGDSALYLCASTRTGTNTDTQYFGPGTRLTVL.